What follows are 3 T cell receptor beta chains derived from one specimen sequenced in a study of blood T cell repertoires in COVID-19. Clones were sequenced by immunoSEQ multiplex PCR, and TCRdb holds only the in-frame ones, with some missing. The sample has some 180,000 clones; roughly four fifths are singletons. Sequenced material: peripheral blood. These receptors all stem from a middle-aged man who had recovered from COVID-19.

The chain joins TRBV27 to TRBJ2-7, with a tentative D call TRBD1 (6 bases). The V gene's germline CDR1 is MNHEY and CDR2 SMNVEV (reference sequence). The length of the CDR3 is 13 residues. V shed 6 bases and J shed 4 bases, with 13 bases lying between them. The CDR3 spells CASRTPGVYEQYF. The CDR3 DNA reads as TGTGCCAGCAGGACTCCAGGGGTTTACGAGCAGTACTTC.

The rearrangement joins TRBV28 to TRBJ2-7, with D unresolved. Per germline, CDR1 MDHEN and CDR2 SYDVKM. This CDR3 has 12 residues. V was pared by 2 bases and J by 5 bases, with 7 bases between. In DNA form, the CDR3 reads TGTGCCAGCAGTTTAACCGCTAACGAGCAGTACTTC. It encodes CASSLTANEQYF.

The chain is built from TRBV10-2 and TRBJ2-1; tentative D call: TRBD2 (6 bases). V lost 2 bases, J lost 8 bases, and 25 bases lay in between. This CDR3 is built from 18 residues. Germline-derived CDR1 and CDR2 are WSHSY and SAAADI. As DNA, the CDR3 is TGCGCCAGCAGTGAGCCATCGTCCCGGGACTCCCAAGGTTATGAGCAGTTCTTC. As protein: CASSEPSSRDSQGYEQFF.